Listed here are 15 T cell receptor beta chains from one sample, sequenced in a study of T-cell reconstitution after alpha-beta-depleted transplantation in children. Unique molecular identifiers were incorporated when the TCRbeta library was constructed. A single record per CDR3 protein comes from TCRdb applying MiXCR to the PCR reads. The table includes hundreds of thousands of distinct CDR3 sequences, approximately 29% detected once. The sample here was PBMCs from the stem cell graft donor, taken from the stem cell graft. These receptors all come from a human donor who donated a stem cell graft to a child with aplastic anemia.

The chain employs TRBV7-2 and TRBJ2-2, with unresolved D. V dropped 6 bases and J dropped 6 bases, with 14 bases sitting between them. In germline, CDR1 is SGHTA, CDR2 FQGNSA. This CDR3 region has 14 residues. CDR3 sequence reads: CASRISGSSGELFF. The CDR3 DNA reads TGTGCCAGCAGAATAAGTGGCAGTTCCGGGGAGCTGTTTTTT.

This clonotype was counted a few times. This sequence joins TRBV5-1 and TRBJ1-3; D is uncertain. CDR1 is SGHRS, CDR2 YFSETQ, per germline. V shed 1 base and J shed 0 bases, with 17 bases lying between them. This CDR3 comprises 18 residues. This CDR3 is CASSLSGLLRLSGNTIYF. CDR3 DNA: TGCGCCAGCAGCTTGTCCGGCCTCCTGAGGCTCTCTGGAAACACCATATATTTT.

This clonotype was recorded only once. The chain couples TRBV24-1 to TRBJ2-2; TRBD2 aligns across 12 bases. The CDR3 is made up of 18 amino acids. V lost 4 bases, J lost 2 bases, and 7 bases stayed unmatched. Germline V lookup: CDR1 KGHDR, CDR2 SFDVKD. The CDR3 coding sequence is TGTGCCACCAGTGACTTGACTAGCGGGAGAGGAAACACCGGGGAGCTGTTTTTT. This gives the protein CATSDLTSGRGNTGELFF.

This chain joins TRBV30 and TRBJ2-2; TRBD2 matches at 7 bases. Germline CDR1 and CDR2: GTSNPN and SVGIG (reference sequence). The J segment lost 4 bases and the V segment lost 5 bases, leaving 7 bases of the junction unmatched. The CDR3 runs to 14 residues. DNA for the CDR3: TGTGCCTGGTCTAACCCGGGGGGCACCGGGGAGCTGTTTTTT. It yields the protein CAWSNPGGTGELFF.

This clonotype was seen only a few times. The J gene is TRBJ2-3, the V gene TRBV20-1; D possibly corresponds to TRBD2 (6 bases). This CDR3 is 14 amino acids long. From germline, CDR1 is DFQATT and CDR2 SNEGSKA (reference sequence). V gave up 2 bases and J gave up 1 base, with 10 bases separating them. The CDR3 nucleotides read TGCAGTGCTAGACCCGGGAGTGGCACAGATACGCAGTATTTT. Translation gives CSARPGSGTDTQYF.

This rearrangement joins TRBV4-3 to TRBJ1-2, with D tentatively TRBD1 (6 bases). The CDR3 loop spans 15 amino acids. CDR1 and CDR2 from the germline V gene are LGHNA and YSLEER. The V end lost 1 base, the J end lost 0 bases, and 9 bases lay between the germline ends. CDR3 in amino acids: CASSQGQAANYGYTF. CDR3 DNA: TGCGCCAGCAGCCAAGGACAGGCAGCTAACTATGGCTACACCTTC.

This chain uses TRBV5-5 with TRBJ1-1; D gene unclear. There are 15 residues in the CDR3. Germline V gene lookup returns CDR1 SGHKS and CDR2 YYEKEE (reference sequence). The germline V and J ends were trimmed by 3 bases and 1 base, with 13 bases remaining between them. DNA of the CDR3: TGTGCCAGCAGCTCAGCAATACAAGAGAACACTGAAGCTTTCTTT. This sequence encodes CASSSAIQENTEAFF.

The J gene is TRBJ2-1, the V gene TRBV12-2. TRBV12-2 is designated a pseudogene. This CDR3 has 11 amino acids. In DNA, the CDR3 is TGTGCAAGTCGCTACTGTGGTGAGCAGTTCTTC. Its translation is CASRYCGEQFF.

This clonotype was detected a few times. The chain employs TRBV7-2 and TRBJ1-3, with 10 bases lining up with TRBD1. The CDR3 consists of 15 residues. The germline V gene has CDR1 SGHTA and CDR2 FQGNSA. With 5 bases clipped from V and 4 bases from J, the junction kept 5 bases outside the gene matches. DNA for the CDR3: TGTGCCAGCAGCCAACAGACAGGGGGCGGAAACACCATATATTTT. This encodes CASSQQTGGGNTIYF. Filled out from reference TRBV7-2 and TRBJ1-3, the complete variable domain reads GAGVSQSPSNKVTEKGKDVELRCDPISGHTALYWYRQSLGQGLEFLIYFQGNSAPDKSGLPSDRFSAERTGGSVSTLTIQRTQQEDSAVYLCASSQQTGGGNTIYFGEGSWLTVV.

There are a few counts of this clonotype. As DNA, the CDR3 is TGTGCCAGCAGTTCTGGCGGGAGTTACTACAATGAGCAGTTCTTC. This encodes CASSSGGSYYNEQFF. This chain joins TRBV12-3 or TRBV12-4 and TRBJ2-1, with 7 bases aligning to TRBD2. The CDR3 has 15 residues. Trimming cost V 4 bases and J 3 bases; bases outside gene matches: 6.

The V call is TRBV12-3 or TRBV12-4, the J call TRBJ1-1; D remains unclear. The length of the CDR3 is 13 residues. The ends were cut back, 3 bases at V and 4 bases at J, with 9 bases in the middle. CDR3 bases: TGTGCCAGCAGTTTGACACGGGGCACTGAAGCTTTCTTT. The encoded protein is CASSLTRGTEAFF.

The genes are TRBV29-1 and TRBJ2-2, with TRBD1 as a possible D gene (7 bases). The CDR3 runs to 16 residues. V was clipped by 8 bases and J by 0 bases, with 19 bases between them. Germline V gene lookup returns CDR1 SQVTM and CDR2 ANQGSEA. The CDR3 protein is CSIGGGQLSNTGELFF. DNA of the CDR3: TGCAGCATTGGAGGGGGACAGCTCTCGAACACCGGGGAGCTGTTTTTT.

The chain recombines TRBV6-1 with TRBJ2-7, with D possibly being TRBD1 or TRBD2 (5 bases each). V was clipped by 6 bases and J by 8 bases, with 26 bases between them. The germline V gene has CDR1 MNHNS and CDR2 SASEGT. CDR3 size: 16 residues. In DNA, the CDR3 is TGTGCCAGCAGACAACTGCCGGGACCGGGTAACCTGAAGCAGTACTTC. Translated: CASRQLPGPGNLKQYF.

The chain carries TRBV7-9 and TRBJ2-5; TRBD2 aligns across 8 bases. The germline gives CDR1 SEHNR, CDR2 FQNEAQ (reference sequence). The CDR3 consists of 17 residues. Trimming cost V 5 bases and J 5 bases; bases outside gene matches: 16. CDR3 protein: CASSHHWSGSGLETQYF. The CDR3 DNA reads as TGTGCCAGCAGCCACCACTGGAGCGGGAGTGGGTTGGAGACCCAGTACTTC. Together with reference TRBV7-9 and TRBJ2-5, the CDR3 gives the full variable domain: DTGVSQNPRHKITKRGQNVTFRCDPISEHNRLYWYRQTLGQGPEFLTYFQNEAQLEKSRLLSDRFSAERPKGSFSTLEIQRTEQGDSAMYLCASSHHWSGSGLETQYFGPGTRLLVL.

This clonotype has more than one count but fewer than ten. The V and J genes are TRBV5-6 and TRBJ1-2, with TRBD1 as a possible D gene (6 bases). Germline CDR1 is SGHDT and CDR2 is YYEEEE. Trimming shortened V by 3 bases and J by 4 bases, and 13 bases separated the two germline ends. This CDR3 has 14 residues. CDR3 loop: CASSSIQGGYGYTF. The CDR3 coding sequence is TGTGCCAGCAGCTCCATACAGGGCGGCTATGGCTACACCTTC.